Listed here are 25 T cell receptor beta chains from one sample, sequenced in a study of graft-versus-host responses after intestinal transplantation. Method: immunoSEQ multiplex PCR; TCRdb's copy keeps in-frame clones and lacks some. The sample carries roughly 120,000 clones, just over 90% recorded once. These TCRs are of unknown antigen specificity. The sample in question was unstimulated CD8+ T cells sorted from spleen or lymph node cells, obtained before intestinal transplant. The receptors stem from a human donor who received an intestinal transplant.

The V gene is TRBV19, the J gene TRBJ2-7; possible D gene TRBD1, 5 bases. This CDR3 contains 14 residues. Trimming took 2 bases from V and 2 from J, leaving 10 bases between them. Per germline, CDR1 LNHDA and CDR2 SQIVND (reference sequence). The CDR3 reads CASSIQGRPYEQYF. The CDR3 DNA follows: TGTGCCAGTAGTATACAGGGCCGACCCTACGAGCAGTACTTC.

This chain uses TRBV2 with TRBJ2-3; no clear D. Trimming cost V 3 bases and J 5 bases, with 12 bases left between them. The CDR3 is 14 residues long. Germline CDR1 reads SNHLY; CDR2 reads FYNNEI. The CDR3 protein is CASSDKDRLDTQYF. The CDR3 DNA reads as TGTGCCAGCAGTGATAAGGATCGGTTAGATACGCAGTATTTT.

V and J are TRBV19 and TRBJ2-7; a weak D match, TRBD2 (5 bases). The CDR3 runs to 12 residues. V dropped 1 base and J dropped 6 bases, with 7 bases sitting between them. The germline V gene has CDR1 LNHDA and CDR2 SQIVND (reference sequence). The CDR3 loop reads CASSIGGSEQYF. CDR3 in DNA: TGTGCCAGTAGTATAGGAGGGAGCGAGCAGTACTTC. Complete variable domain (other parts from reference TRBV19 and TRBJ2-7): DGGITQSPKYLFRKEGQNVTLSCEQNLNHDAMYWYRQDPGQGLRLIYYSQIVNDFQKGDIAEGYSVSREKKESFPLTVTSAQKNPTAFYLCASSIGGSEQYFGPGTRLTVT.

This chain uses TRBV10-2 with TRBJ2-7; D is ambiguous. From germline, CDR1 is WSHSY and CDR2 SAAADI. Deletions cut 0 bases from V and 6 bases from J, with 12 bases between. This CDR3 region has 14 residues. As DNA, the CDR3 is TGCGCCAGCAGTGAGTCGGGCCCTACCGGCGAGCAGTACTTC. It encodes CASSESGPTGEQYF.

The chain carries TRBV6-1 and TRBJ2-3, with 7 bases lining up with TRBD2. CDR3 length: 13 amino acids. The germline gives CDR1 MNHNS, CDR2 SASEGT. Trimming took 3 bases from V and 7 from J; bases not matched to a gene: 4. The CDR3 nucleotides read TGTGCCAGCAGTGAGGTCGGGAGGAATACGCAGTATTTT. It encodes CASSEVGRNTQYF.

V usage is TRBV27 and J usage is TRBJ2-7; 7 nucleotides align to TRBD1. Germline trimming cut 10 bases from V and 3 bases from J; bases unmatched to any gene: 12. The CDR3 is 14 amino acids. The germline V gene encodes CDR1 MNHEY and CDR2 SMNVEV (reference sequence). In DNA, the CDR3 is TGTGCCATCGGACTGGGGACAGCAGGCTACGAGCAGTACTTC. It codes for CAIGLGTAGYEQYF.

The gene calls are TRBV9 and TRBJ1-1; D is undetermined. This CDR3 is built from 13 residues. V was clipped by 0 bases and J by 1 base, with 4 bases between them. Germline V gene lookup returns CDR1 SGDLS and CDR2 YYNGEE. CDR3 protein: CASSVAGNTEAFF. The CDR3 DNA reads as TGTGCCAGCAGCGTAGCGGGGAACACTGAAGCTTTCTTT.

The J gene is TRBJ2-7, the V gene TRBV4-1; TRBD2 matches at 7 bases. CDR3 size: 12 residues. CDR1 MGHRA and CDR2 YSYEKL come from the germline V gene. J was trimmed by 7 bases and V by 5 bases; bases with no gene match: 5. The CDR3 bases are TGCGCCAGCAGCGCCACGGGGGGAGAGCAGTACTTC. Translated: CASSATGGEQYF.

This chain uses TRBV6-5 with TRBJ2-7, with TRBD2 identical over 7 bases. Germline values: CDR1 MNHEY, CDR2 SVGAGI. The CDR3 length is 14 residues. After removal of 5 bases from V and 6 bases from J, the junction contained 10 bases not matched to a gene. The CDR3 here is CASSGRAASSEQYF. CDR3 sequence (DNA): TGTGCCAGCAGTGGGAGGGCCGCGTCGTCCGAGCAGTACTTC.

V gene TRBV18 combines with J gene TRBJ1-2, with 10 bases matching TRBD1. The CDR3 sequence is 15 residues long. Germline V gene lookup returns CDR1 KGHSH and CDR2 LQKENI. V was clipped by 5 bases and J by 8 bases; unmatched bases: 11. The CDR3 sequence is CASSSKGQGDGGYTF. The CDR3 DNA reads TGTGCCAGCTCATCCAAAGGACAGGGGGATGGGGGCTACACCTTC.

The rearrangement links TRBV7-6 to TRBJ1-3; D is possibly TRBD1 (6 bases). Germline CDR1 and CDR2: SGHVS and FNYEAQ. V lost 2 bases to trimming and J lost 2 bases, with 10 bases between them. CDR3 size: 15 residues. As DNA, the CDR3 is TGTGCCAGCAGCTTACGGCCAGGGGCTGGAAACACCATATATTTT. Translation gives CASSLRPGAGNTIYF.

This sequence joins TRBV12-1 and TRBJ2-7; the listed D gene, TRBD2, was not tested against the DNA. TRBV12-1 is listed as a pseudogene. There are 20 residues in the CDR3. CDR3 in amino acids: CASIPPSGTSGTIEGYEQYF. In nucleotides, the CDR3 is TGTGCCAGCATCCCCCCCTCAGGGACTAGCGGGACTATTGAAGGCTACGAGCAGTACTTC.

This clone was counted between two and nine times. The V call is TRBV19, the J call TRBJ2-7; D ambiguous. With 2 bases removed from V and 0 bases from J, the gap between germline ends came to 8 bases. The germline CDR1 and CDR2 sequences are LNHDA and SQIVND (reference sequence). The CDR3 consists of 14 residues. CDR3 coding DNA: TGTGCCAGTAGTATAAGCAGCCTCTCCTACGAGCAGTACTTC. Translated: CASSISSLSYEQYF. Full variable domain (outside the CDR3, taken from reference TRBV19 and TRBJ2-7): DGGITQSPKYLFRKEGQNVTLSCEQNLNHDAMYWYRQDPGQGLRLIYYSQIVNDFQKGDIAEGYSVSREKKESFPLTVTSAQKNPTAFYLCASSISSLSYEQYFGPGTRLTVT.

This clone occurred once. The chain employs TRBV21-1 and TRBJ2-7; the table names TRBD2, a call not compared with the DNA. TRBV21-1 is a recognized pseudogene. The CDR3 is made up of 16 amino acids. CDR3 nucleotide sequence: TGTGCCAGCAGGAGACCCATAGCTACACGTGTAGACGAGCAGTACTTC. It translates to CASRRPIATRVDEQYF.

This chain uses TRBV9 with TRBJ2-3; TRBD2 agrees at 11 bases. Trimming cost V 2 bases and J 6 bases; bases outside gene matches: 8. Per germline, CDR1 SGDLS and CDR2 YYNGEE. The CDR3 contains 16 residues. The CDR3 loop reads CASSVATSGVGDTQYF. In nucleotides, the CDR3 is TGTGCCAGCAGCGTTGCGACTAGCGGGGTGGGGGATACGCAGTATTTT.

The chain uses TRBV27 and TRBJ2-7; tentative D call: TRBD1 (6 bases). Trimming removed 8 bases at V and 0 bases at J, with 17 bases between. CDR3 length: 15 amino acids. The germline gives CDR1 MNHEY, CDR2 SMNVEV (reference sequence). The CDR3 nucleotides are TGTGCCAGCGGGGTCTGGACAGTGGACTCCTACGAGCAGTACTTC. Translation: CASGVWTVDSYEQYF.

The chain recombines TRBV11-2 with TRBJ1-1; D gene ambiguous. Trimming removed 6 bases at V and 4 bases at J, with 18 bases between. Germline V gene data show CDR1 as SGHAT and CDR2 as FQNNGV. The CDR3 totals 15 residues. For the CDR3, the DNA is TGTGCCAGCAGTTTATACAGTGCCTTCCCCACTGAAGCTTTCTTT. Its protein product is CASSLYSAFPTEAFF.

Here the CDR3 DNA reads TGTGCCAGCAGCTTAGGTTCACCGGGACAGGGCCCCTATGGCTACACCTTC. Protein sequence: CASSLGSPGQGPYGYTF. The genes are TRBV7-3 and TRBJ1-2, with 9 positions matching TRBD1. The CDR3 has 17 residues. The trim removed 2 bases at V and 4 bases at J, leaving 11 bases unmatched. Germline CDR1 SGHTA, CDR2 FQGTGA.

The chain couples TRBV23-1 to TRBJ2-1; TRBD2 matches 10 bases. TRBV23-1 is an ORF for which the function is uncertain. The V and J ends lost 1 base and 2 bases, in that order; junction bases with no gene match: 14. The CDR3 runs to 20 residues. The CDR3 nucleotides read TGCGCCAGCAGTCAATTCCCCCGAGCTAAGCGGGAGGGCCCCTACAATGAGCAGTTCTTC. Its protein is CASSQFPRAKREGPYNEQFF.

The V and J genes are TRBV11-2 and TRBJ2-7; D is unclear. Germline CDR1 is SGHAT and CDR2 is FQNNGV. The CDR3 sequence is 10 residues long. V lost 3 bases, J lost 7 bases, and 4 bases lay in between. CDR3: CASSFREQYF. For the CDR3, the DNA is TGTGCCAGCAGCTTTAGAGAGCAGTACTTC.

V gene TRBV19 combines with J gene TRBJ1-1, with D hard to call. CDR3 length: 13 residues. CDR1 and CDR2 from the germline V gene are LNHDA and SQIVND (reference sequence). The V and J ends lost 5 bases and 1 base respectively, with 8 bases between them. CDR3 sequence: CASSWMANTEAFF. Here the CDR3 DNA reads TGTGCCAGTAGTTGGATGGCGAACACTGAAGCTTTCTTT.

CDR3 nucleotides: TGTGCCAGCAGTCATAACACCGGGGAGCTGTTTTTT. It yields the protein CASSHNTGELFF. The chain links TRBV27 to TRBJ2-2, with D unclear. Germline CDR1 reads MNHEY; CDR2 reads SMNVEV (reference sequence). The length of the CDR3 is 12 residues. Trimming shortened V by 5 bases and J by 2 bases, and 3 bases separated the two germline ends.

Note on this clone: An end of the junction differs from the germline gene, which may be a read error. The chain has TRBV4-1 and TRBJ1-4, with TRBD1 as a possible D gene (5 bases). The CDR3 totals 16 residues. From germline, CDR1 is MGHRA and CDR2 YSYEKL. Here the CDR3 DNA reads TGCGCCAGCAGTCAAGGAAGGGACCCAAGAAATGAAAAACTGTTTTTT. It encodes CASSQGRDPRNEKLFF.

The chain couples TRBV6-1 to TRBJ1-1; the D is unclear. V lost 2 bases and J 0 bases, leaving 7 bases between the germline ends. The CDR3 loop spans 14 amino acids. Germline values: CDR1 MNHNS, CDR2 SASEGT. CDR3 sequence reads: CASSEWTLNTEAFF. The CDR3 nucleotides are TGTGCCAGCAGTGAATGGACCTTGAACACTGAAGCTTTCTTT.

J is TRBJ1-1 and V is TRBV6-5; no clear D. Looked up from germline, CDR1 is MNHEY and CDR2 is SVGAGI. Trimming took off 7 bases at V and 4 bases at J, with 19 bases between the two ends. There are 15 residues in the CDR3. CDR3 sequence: CASTLARGKGTEAFF. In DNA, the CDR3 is TGTGCCAGCACCCTGGCCCGGGGTAAGGGCACTGAAGCTTTCTTT.